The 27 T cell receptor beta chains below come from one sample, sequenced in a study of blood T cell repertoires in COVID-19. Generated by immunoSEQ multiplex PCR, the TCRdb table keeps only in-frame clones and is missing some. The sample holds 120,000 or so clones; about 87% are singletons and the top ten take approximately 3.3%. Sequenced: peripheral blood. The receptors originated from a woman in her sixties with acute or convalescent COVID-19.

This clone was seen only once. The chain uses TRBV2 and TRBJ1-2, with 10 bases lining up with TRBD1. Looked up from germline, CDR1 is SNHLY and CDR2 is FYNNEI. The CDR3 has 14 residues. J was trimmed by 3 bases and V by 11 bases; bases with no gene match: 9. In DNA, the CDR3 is TGTGCCTGCCGGGACAGGGGTATTGACTATGGCTACACCTTC. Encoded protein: CACRDRGIDYGYTF.

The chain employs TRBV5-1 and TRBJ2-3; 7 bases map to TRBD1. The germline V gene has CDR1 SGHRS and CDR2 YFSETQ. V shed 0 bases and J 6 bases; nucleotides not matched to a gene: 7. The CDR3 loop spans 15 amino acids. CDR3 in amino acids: CASSLEGAEWDTQYF. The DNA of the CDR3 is TGCGCCAGCAGCTTGGAGGGGGCTGAGTGGGATACGCAGTATTTT.

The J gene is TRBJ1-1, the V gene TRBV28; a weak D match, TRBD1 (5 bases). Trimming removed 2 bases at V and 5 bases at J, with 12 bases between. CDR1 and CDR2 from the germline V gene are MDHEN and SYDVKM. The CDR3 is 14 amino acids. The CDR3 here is CASSLGGKGTEAFF. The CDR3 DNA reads TGTGCCAGCAGTTTAGGGGGGAAGGGAACTGAAGCTTTCTTT.

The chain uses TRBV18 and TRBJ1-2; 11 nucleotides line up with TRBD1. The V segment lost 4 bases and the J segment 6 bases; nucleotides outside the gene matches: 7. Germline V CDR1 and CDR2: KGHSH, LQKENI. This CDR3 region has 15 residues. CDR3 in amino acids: CASSLLGQGEDGYTF. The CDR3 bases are TGTGCCAGCTCACTACTGGGACAGGGGGAGGATGGCTACACCTTC.

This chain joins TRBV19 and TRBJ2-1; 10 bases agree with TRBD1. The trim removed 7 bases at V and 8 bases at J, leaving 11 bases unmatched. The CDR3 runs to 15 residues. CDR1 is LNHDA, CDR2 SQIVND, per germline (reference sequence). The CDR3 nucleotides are TGTGCCAGTACCGTCGGACAGGGGGTTGGCTATGAGCAGTTCTTC. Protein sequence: CASTVGQGVGYEQFF. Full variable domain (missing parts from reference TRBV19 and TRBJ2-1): DGGITQSPKYLFRKEGQNVTLSCEQNLNHDAMYWYRQDPGQGLRLIYYSQIVNDFQKGDIAEGYSVSREKKESFPLTVTSAQKNPTAFYLCASTVGQGVGYEQFFGPGTRLTVL.

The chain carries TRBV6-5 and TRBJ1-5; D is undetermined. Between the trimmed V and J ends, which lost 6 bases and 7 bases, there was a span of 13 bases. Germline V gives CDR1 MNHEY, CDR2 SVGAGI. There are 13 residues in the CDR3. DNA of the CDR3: TGTGCCAGCAGCCCCGGTCGTAGACAGCCCCAGCATTTT. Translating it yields CASSPGRRQPQHF.

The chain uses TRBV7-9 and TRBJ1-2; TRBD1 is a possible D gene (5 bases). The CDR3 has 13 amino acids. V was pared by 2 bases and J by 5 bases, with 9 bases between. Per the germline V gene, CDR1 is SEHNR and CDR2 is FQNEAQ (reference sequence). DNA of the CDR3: TGTGCCAGCAGCTTACAGGGATTGTATGGCTACACCTTC. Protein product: CASSLQGLYGYTF. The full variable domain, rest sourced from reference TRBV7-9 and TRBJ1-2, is DTGVSQNPRHKITKRGQNVTFRCDPISEHNRLYWYRQTLGQGPEFLTYFQNEAQLEKSRLLSDRFSAERPKGSFSTLEIQRTEQGDSAMYLCASSLQGLYGYTFGSGTRLTVV.

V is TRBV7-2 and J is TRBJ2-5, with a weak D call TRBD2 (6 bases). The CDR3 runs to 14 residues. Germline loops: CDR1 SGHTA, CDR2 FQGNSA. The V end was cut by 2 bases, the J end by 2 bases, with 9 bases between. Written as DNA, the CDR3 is TGTGCCAGCAGCTTAAGGGCGGGGCAAGAGACCCAGTACTTC. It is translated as CASSLRAGQETQYF.

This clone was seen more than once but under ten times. Here the CDR3 reads CASTSRVGSADYNYGYTF. The CDR3 nucleotides read TGTGCCAGCACCTCTCGGGTAGGGAGCGCAGATTACAACTATGGCTACACCTTC. The chain recombines TRBV28 with TRBJ1-2; D is ambiguous. Germline CDR1 MDHEN, CDR2 SYDVKM. With 7 bases removed from V and 2 bases from J, the gap between germline ends came to 26 bases. The CDR3 totals 18 residues.

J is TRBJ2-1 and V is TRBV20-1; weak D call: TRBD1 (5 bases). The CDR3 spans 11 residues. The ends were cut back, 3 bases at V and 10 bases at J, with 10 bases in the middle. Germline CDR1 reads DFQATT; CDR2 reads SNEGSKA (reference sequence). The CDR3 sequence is CSASRAGEQFF. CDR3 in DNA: TGCAGTGCTAGTAGGGCAGGGGAGCAGTTCTTC.

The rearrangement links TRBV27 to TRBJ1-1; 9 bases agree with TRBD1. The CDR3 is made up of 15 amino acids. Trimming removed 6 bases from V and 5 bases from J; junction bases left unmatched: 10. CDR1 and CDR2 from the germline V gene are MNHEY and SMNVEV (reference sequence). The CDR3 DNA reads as TGTGCCAGCAGCCCACCGGGACAGGGTAGGACTGAAGCTTTCTTT. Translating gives CASSPPGQGRTEAFF.

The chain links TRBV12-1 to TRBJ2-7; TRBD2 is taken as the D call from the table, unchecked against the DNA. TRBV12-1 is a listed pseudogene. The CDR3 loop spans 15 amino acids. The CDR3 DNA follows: TGTGCCAGCAGCTACAGCGAACGGGAGTCGTACGAGCAGTACGTC. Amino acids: CASSYSERESYEQYV.

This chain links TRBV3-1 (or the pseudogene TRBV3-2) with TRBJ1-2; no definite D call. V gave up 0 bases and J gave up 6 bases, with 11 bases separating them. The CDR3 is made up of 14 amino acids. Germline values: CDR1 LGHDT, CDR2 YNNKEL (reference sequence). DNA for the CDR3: TGTGCCAGCAGCCAAGACACGGGTTTCAATGGCTACACCTTC. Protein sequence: CASSQDTGFNGYTF.

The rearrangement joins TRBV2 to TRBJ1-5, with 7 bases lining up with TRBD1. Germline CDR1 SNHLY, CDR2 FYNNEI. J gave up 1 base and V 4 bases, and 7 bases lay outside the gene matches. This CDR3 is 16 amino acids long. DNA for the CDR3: TGTGCCAGCAGTGGTCTCAGGGACAGCAGCAATCAGCCCCAGCATTTT. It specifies CASSGLRDSSNQPQHF.

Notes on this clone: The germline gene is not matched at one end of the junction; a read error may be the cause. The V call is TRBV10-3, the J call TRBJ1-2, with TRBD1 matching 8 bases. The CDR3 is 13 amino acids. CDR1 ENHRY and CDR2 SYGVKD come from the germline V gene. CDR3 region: CAFRGRDDYGYTF. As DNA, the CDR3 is TGTGCCTTCAGGGGGCGAGACGACTATGGCTACACCTTC.

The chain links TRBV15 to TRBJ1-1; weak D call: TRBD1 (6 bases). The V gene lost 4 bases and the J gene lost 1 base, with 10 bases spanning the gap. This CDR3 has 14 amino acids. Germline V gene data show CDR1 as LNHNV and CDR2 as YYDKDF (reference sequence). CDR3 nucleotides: TGTGCCACCAGCACCGGGACACCGAACACTGAAGCTTTCTTT. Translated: CATSTGTPNTEAFF. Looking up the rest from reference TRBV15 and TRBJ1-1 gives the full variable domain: DAMVIQNPRYQVTQFGKPVTLSCSQTLNHNVMYWYQQKSSQAPKLLFHYYDKDFNNEADTPDNFQSRRPNTSFCFLDIRSPGLGDTAMYLCATSTGTPNTEAFFGQGTRLTVV.

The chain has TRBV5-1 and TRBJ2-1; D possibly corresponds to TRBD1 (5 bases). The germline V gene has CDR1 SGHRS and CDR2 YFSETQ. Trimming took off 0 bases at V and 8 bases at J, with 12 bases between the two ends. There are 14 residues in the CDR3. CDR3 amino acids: CASSLASTVDEQFF. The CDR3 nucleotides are TGCGCCAGCAGCTTGGCCTCGACAGTCGATGAGCAGTTCTTC.

CDR3 in DNA: TGTGCCAGCAGCTTAGGGGCTAGCGGGGCTTACAATGAGCAGTTCTTC. Its protein is CASSLGASGAYNEQFF. The chain links TRBV11-2 to TRBJ2-1, with TRBD2 matching 9 bases. J gave up 4 bases and V 1 base, and 5 bases lay outside the gene matches. This CDR3 comprises 16 residues. Germline V lookup: CDR1 SGHAT, CDR2 FQNNGV.

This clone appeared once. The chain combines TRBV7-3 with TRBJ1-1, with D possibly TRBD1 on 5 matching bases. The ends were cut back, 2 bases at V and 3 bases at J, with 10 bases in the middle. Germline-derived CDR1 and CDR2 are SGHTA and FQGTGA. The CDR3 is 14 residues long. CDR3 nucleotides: TGTGCCAGCAGCTTAGGCAGGGAGGACACTGAAGCTTTCTTT. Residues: CASSLGREDTEAFF.

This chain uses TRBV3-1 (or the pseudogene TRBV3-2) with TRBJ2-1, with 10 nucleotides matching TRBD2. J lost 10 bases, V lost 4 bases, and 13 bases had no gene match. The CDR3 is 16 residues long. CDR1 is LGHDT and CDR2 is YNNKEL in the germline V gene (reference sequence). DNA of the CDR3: TGTGCCAGCAGCCCCCTGAAGAGCGGGAGGGCCGAGGAGCAGTTCTTC. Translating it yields CASSPLKSGRAEEQFF.

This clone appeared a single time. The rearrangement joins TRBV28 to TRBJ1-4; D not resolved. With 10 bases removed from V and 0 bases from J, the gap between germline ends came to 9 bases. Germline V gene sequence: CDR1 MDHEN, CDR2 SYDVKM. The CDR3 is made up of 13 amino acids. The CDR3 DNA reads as TGTGCCACCTCAGATGCAACTAATGAAAAACTGTTTTTT. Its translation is CATSDATNEKLFF. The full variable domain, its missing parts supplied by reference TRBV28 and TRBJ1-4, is DVKVTQSSRYLVKRTGEKVFLECVQDMDHENMFWYRQDPGLGLRLIYFSYDVKMKEKGDIPEGYSVSREKKERFSLILESASTNQTSMYLCATSDATNEKLFFGSGTQLSVL.

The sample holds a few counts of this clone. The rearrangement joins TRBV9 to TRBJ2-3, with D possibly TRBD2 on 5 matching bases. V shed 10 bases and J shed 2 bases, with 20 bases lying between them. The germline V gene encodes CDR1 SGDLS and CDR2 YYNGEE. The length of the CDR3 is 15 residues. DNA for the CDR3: TGTGCCCGCAATGCACTAGTCCAGTCCACAGATACGCAGTATTTT. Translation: CARNALVQSTDTQYF.

CDR3 sequence (DNA): TGTGCTAGTGGGGACAGTCCGAACACTGAAGCTTTCTTT. This translates into CASGDSPNTEAFF. V is TRBV12-5 and J is TRBJ1-1, with a weak D call TRBD1 (6 bases). CDR3 length equals 13 residues. V dropped 6 bases and J dropped 1 base, with 9 bases sitting between them. In germline, CDR1 is LGHNT, CDR2 FRNRAP.

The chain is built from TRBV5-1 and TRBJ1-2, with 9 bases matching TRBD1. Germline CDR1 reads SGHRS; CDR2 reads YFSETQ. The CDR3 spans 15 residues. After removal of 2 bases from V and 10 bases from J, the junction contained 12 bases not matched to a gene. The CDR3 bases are TGCGCCAGCAGCTTACGGACAGGGGCACAACATGACTACACCTTC. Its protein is CASSLRTGAQHDYTF.

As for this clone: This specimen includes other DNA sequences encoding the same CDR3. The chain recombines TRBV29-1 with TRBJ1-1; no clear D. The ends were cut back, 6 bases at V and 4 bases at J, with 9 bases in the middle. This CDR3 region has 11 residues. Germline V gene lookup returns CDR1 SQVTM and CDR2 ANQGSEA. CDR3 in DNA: TGCAGCGTCGACGGCGGCACTGAAGCTTTCTTT. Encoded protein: CSVDGGTEAFF.

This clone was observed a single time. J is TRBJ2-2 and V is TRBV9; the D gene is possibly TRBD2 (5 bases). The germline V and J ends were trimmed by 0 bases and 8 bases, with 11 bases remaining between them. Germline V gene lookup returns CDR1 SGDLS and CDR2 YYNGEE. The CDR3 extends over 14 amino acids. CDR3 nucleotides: TGTGCCAGCAGCGTAGTAGAGGGTGCGGGGGAGCTGTTTTTT. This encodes CASSVVEGAGELFF.

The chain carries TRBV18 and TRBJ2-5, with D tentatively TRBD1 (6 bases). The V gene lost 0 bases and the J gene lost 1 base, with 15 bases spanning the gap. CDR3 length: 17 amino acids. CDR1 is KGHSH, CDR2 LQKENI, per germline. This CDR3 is CASSPPLGTISQETQYF. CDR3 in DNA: TGTGCCAGCTCACCACCCCTCGGGACAATTTCCCAAGAGACCCAGTACTTC.